This TCR beta chain stems from a study of human T cells and chemical hapten exposure. TCRdb reprocessed the RACE reads with MiXCR, giving one entry per CDR3 protein. The table has approximately 180,000 distinct CDR3 sequences, nearly 30% seen once. Deletions cut 4 bases from V and 3 bases from J, with 14 bases between. The CDR3 is 15 amino acids. Germline values: CDR1 SGHRS, CDR2 YFSETQ. General study results and limits: It was expanded TCRs that formed significantly more large CDR3 similarity clusters than controls did. There was a positive correlation between PT1 expanded TCR counts and patch test score.

Time point noted: pre-sensitization, week 0. Stated treatment: therapeutic diphenylcyclopropenone sensitization with weekly scalp DPC. The donor pool consisted of alopecia patients aged 18 to 70 years, considered suitable for DPC. As to this clonotype: Its antigen is unidentified.

The receptor was derived from a woman aged 25-40 years with alopecia areata. Some clones in this sample may be carry-over from other donors' samples. The sample was whole blood, taken in connection with sensitization to the hapten diphenylcyclopropenone (DPC). The chain carries TRBV5-1 and TRBJ2-1; D tentatively reads TRBD1 or TRBD2 (5 bases each). The CDR3 region is CASSGGNSVYNEQFF. CDR3 nucleotides: TGCGCCAGCAGCGGGGGAAATAGCGTCTACAATGAGCAGTTCTTC.